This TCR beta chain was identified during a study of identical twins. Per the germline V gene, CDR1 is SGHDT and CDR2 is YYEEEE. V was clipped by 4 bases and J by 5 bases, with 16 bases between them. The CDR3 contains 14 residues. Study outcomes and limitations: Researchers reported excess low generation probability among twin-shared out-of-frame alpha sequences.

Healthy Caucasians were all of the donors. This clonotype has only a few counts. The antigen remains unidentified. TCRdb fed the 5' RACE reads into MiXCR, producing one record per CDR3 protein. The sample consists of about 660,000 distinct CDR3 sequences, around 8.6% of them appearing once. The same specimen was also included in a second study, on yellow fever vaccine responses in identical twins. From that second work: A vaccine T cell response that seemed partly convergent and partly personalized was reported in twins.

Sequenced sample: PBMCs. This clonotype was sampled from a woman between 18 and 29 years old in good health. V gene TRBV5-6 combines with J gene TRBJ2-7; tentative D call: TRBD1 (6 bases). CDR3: CASSQTDSLHEQYF. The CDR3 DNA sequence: TGTGCCAGCAGCCAAACGGACAGTCTCCACGAGCAGTACTTC.